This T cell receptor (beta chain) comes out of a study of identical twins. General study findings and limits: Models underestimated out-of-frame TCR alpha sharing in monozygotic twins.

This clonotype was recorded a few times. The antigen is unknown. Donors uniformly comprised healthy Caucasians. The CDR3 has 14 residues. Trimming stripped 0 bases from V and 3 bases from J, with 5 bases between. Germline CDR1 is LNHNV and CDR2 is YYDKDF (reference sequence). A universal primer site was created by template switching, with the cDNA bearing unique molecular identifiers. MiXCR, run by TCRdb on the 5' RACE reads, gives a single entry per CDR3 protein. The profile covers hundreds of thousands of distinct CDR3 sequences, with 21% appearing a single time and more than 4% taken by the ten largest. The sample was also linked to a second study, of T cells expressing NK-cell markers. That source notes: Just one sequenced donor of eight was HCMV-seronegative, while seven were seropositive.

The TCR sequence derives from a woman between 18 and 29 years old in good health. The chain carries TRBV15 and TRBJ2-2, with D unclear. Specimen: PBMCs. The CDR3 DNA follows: TGTGCCACCAGCAGAGATCCAGACACCGGGGAGCTGTTTTTT. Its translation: CATSRDPDTGELFF.